These 30 T cell receptor beta chains came from one sample sequenced in a study of Ad26.COV2.S vaccination and SARS-CoV-2 variants. TCRdb's table, derived via immunoSEQ multiplex PCR, lists solely in-frame clones and lacks some. The table lists around 300,000 clones, 88% of them singletons. The treatment: around 19 received Ad26.COV2.S at low or high dose, single or two shots; several received placebo; per-sample allocation not given. Day 63 after the first vaccine or placebo injection was the time point for sampling. The sequencing used peripheral blood, collected in a trial of Ad26.COV2.S vaccine versus placebo. The receptors shown here come from a person aged 18-65 years who received the Ad26.COV2.S COVID-19 vaccine or a placebo.

The rearrangement links TRBV4-3 to TRBJ1-4; TRBD1 might be the D (5 bases). Germline CDR1 LGHNA, CDR2 YSLEER. The V end lost 4 bases, the J end lost 0 bases, and 12 bases lay between the germline ends. This CDR3 has 16 residues. CDR3 residues: CASSLAGGTTNEKLFF. The DNA for the CDR3 is TGCGCCAGCAGCCTCGCGGGGGGAACAACTAATGAAAAACTGTTTTTT.

This clone was picked up one time. The chain employs TRBV24-1 and TRBJ2-1; 7 bases fit TRBD2. Germline CDR1 KGHDR, CDR2 SFDVKD. After removal of 5 bases from V and 6 bases from J, the junction contained 6 bases not matched to a gene. This CDR3 is 14 amino acids long. The CDR3 loop is CATSAVGEGNEQFF. Written as DNA, the CDR3 is TGTGCCACCAGTGCCGTTGGGGAGGGCAATGAGCAGTTCTTC.

V is TRBV7-8 and J is TRBJ2-7, with D unclear. There are 14 residues in the CDR3. The germline gives CDR1 SGHVS, CDR2 FQNEAQ. V lost 8 bases to trimming and J lost 1 base, with 15 bases between them. The CDR3: CASQVSSYSYEQYF. The CDR3 DNA follows: TGTGCCAGCCAAGTCTCCTCATATTCCTACGAGCAGTACTTC. The full variable domain, its missing parts supplied by reference TRBV7-8 and TRBJ2-7, is GAGVSQSPRYKVAKRGQDVALRCDPISGHVSLFWYQQALGQGPEFLTYFQNEAQLDKSGLPSDRFFAERPEGSVSTLKIQRTQQEDSAVYLCASQVSSYSYEQYFGPGTRLTVT.

In its sample, this clone was seen a few times. The chain combines TRBV7-9 with TRBJ1-2; D is unresolved. CDR3 length: 13 amino acids. Trimming shortened V by 1 base and J by 8 bases, and 11 bases separated the two germline ends. CDR1 and CDR2 (germline): SEHNR, FQNEAQ (reference sequence). The CDR3 sequence is CASSLESGYGYTF. For the CDR3, the DNA is TGTGCCAGCAGCTTAGAATCAGGTTACGGCTACACCTTC.

This clone was seen only once. This chain connects TRBV27 to TRBJ2-4; D remains ambiguous. The V gene lost 5 bases and the J gene lost 10 bases, with 15 bases spanning the gap. Germline V gene data show CDR1 as MNHEY and CDR2 as SMNVEV (reference sequence). This CDR3 spans 13 amino acids. The CDR3 loop is CASSKTTKGIQYF. In DNA form, the CDR3 reads TGTGCCAGCAGTAAAACGACGAAGGGAATTCAGTACTTC.

DNA for the CDR3: TGTGCCAGCAGCCCAGGATCTAGCGGTTACAATGAGCAGTTCTTC. This sequence encodes CASSPGSSGYNEQFF. The chain employs TRBV11-2 and TRBJ2-1, with TRBD2 matching over 7 bases. Germline lookup yields CDR1 SGHAT and CDR2 FQNNGV. The V and J ends lost 5 bases and 4 bases, in that order; junction bases with no gene match: 8. The CDR3 length is 15 residues.

J is TRBJ1-2 and V is TRBV30, with 9 bases matching TRBD1. Germline CDR1 GTSNPN, CDR2 SVGIG (reference sequence). Germline trimming cut 4 bases from V and 8 bases from J; bases unmatched to any gene: 8. The CDR3 extends over 13 amino acids. CDR3 loop: CAWITGTGYGYTF. CDR3 nucleotide sequence: TGTGCCTGGATCACCGGGACAGGGTACGGCTACACCTTC.

The V gene is TRBV9, the J gene TRBJ2-7; 11 nucleotides align to TRBD1. V gave up 2 bases and J gave up 6 bases; unmatched junction bases: 4. Germline V gives CDR1 SGDLS, CDR2 YYNGEE. The CDR3 loop spans 14 amino acids. The CDR3 region is CASSVRTGGFEQYF. In nucleotides, the CDR3 is TGTGCCAGCAGCGTTAGGACAGGGGGCTTCGAGCAGTACTTC.

This chain connects TRBV27 to TRBJ2-3; D call uncertain. Germline assignment: CDR1 MNHEY and CDR2 SMNVEV (reference sequence). This CDR3 spans 13 amino acids. With 6 bases removed from V and 2 bases from J, the gap between germline ends came to 9 bases. The chain's CDR3 is CASSILTTDTQYF. The CDR3 DNA follows: TGTGCCAGCAGCATATTAACCACAGATACGCAGTATTTT.

J is TRBJ2-1 and V is TRBV5-4, with TRBD2 identical over 7 bases. V trimming: 4 bases; J trimming: 4 bases; junction bases outside the gene matches: 11. The CDR3 contains 16 residues. CDR1 is SGHNT, CDR2 YYREEE, per germline (reference sequence). CDR3 nucleotide sequence: TGTGCCAGCAGCCCGGAGCGGGACGGAAATTACAATGAGCAGTTCTTC. Translated: CASSPERDGNYNEQFF.

This chain links TRBV7-9 with TRBJ1-1, with D perhaps TRBD1 (5 bases). Germline CDR1 SEHNR, CDR2 FQNEAQ (reference sequence). CDR3 length: 15 residues. V was cut by 3 bases and J by 4 bases, with 15 bases left in between. Here the CDR3 DNA reads TGTGCCAGCAGCTTCGGGGGTCAAGGAGGCACTGAAGCTTTCTTT. This translates into CASSFGGQGGTEAFF.

V and J are TRBV11-1 and TRBJ2-3; D remains unclear. In germline, CDR1 is SGHAT, CDR2 FQDESV (reference sequence). The CDR3 contains 11 residues. V shed 2 bases and J shed 5 bases, with 2 bases lying between them. CDR3 sequence reads: CASSLKDTQYF. CDR3 DNA: TGTGCCAGCAGCTTAAAAGATACGCAGTATTTT. Looking up the rest from reference TRBV11-1 and TRBJ2-3 gives the full variable domain: EAEVAQSPRYKITEKSQAVAFWCDPISGHATLYWYRQILGQGPELLVQFQDESVVDDSQLPKDRFSAERLKGVDSTLKIQPAELGDSAMYLCASSLKDTQYFGPGTRLTVL.

The chain employs TRBV3-1 (or the pseudogene TRBV3-2) and TRBJ1-1; D unclear. Germline CDR1 is LGHDT and CDR2 is YNNKEL (reference sequence). The CDR3 has 15 residues. The germline V and J ends were trimmed by 4 bases and 0 bases, with 12 bases remaining between them. CDR3 residues: CASSPRRILNTEAFF. The CDR3 bases are TGTGCCAGCAGCCCCCGAAGGATTCTGAACACTGAAGCTTTCTTT.

The V call is TRBV18, the J call TRBJ2-2; D gene uncertain. This CDR3 has 17 residues. The germline V gene has CDR1 KGHSH and CDR2 LQKENI. V was shortened by 4 bases and J by 1 base, with 16 bases between the two germline ends. The chain's CDR3 is CASSRNARTGNTGELFF. The DNA of the CDR3 is TGTGCCAGCTCACGTAATGCCCGGACGGGGAACACCGGGGAGCTGTTTTTT.

J is TRBJ2-1 and V is TRBV7-9; D call uncertain. The CDR3 is 16 residues long. Germline V gene lookup returns CDR1 SEHNR and CDR2 FQNEAQ (reference sequence). The V end lost 0 bases, the J end lost 0 bases, and 9 bases lay between the germline ends. CDR3 DNA: TGTGCCAGCAGCTTAGCGGGAACACTCTCCTACAATGAGCAGTTCTTC. As protein: CASSLAGTLSYNEQFF.

This clone has only one observation. The DNA of the CDR3 is TGTGCCAGCAGACGGACAGCCGTGAACACTGAAGCTTTCTTT. Residues: CASRRTAVNTEAFF. The chain is built from TRBV6-5 and TRBJ1-1; D is perhaps TRBD1 (6 bases). CDR3 length: 14 amino acids. Germline assignment: CDR1 MNHEY and CDR2 SVGAGI. Between the trimmed V and J ends, which lost 6 bases and 0 bases, there was a span of 11 bases.

The chain couples TRBV5-4 to TRBJ1-2; D gene ambiguous. CDR1 is SGHNT, CDR2 YYREEE, per germline (reference sequence). The V end lost 4 bases, the J end lost 8 bases, and 24 bases lay between the germline ends. The CDR3 length is 16 residues. As DNA, the CDR3 is TGTGCCAGCAGCCAGTTACACCTTGGTTACTATGGGGGCTACACCTTC. As protein: CASSQLHLGYYGGYTF.

The V and J genes are TRBV30 and TRBJ1-3; D not resolved. Germline-derived CDR1 and CDR2 are GTSNPN and SVGIG (reference sequence). V dropped 2 bases and J dropped 5 bases, with 10 bases sitting between them. CDR3 size: 13 residues. CDR3 loop: CAWSPLQRNTIYF. In DNA form, the CDR3 reads TGTGCCTGGAGTCCACTACAGCGAAACACCATATATTTT.

The chain has TRBV7-9 and TRBJ1-1; D is undetermined. CDR3 size: 14 residues. Trimming pared 2 bases from V and 2 bases from J, leaving 9 bases between. The V gene's germline CDR1 is SEHNR and CDR2 FQNEAQ (reference sequence). The CDR3 bases are TGTGCCAGCAGCTTAAATTCGGGAAACACTGAAGCTTTCTTT. Encoded protein: CASSLNSGNTEAFF.

This clone was counted once. The chain is built from TRBV6-5 and TRBJ1-6, with D possibly being TRBD1 (5 bases). The CDR3 extends over 15 amino acids. Deletions cut 2 bases from V and 11 bases from J, with 16 bases between. Germline CDR1 and CDR2: MNHEY and SVGAGI. This CDR3 is CASSYNRDLGPPLHF. The DNA for the CDR3 is TGTGCCAGCAGTTACAACCGGGACCTCGGGCCACCCCTCCACTTT.

The J gene is TRBJ2-5, the V gene TRBV7-2; 8 bases are shared with TRBD1. Germline-derived CDR1 and CDR2 are SGHTA and FQGNSA. The CDR3 sequence is 15 residues long. V shed 2 bases and J 2 bases; nucleotides not matched to a gene: 4. CDR3 bases: TGTGCCAGCAGCTTATCAGGGACAGGACAAGAGACCCAGTACTTC. Translated: CASSLSGTGQETQYF.

The chain combines TRBV30 with TRBJ1-2; unclear D gene. There are 15 residues in the CDR3. V lost 3 bases and J lost 2, with 16 bases in between. Germline values: CDR1 GTSNPN, CDR2 SVGIG (reference sequence). Here the CDR3 DNA reads TGTGCCTGGAGAGCAGAATCGGCGCCCAACTATGGCTACACCTTC. It translates to CAWRAESAPNYGYTF. Supplemented by reference TRBV30 and TRBJ1-2, the full variable domain reads SQTIHQWPATLVQPVGSPLSLECTVEGTSNPNLYWYRQAAGRGLQLLFYSVGIGQISSEVPQNLSASRPQDRQFILSSKKLLLSDSGFYLCAWRAESAPNYGYTFGSGTRLTVV.

The rearrangement joins TRBV19 to TRBJ2-1, with TRBD2 matching 14 bases. Germline trimming cut 5 bases from V and 8 bases from J; bases unmatched to any gene: 5. The CDR3 loop spans 15 amino acids. CDR1 LNHDA and CDR2 SQIVND come from the germline V gene (reference sequence). Here the CDR3 reads CASSRGLAGGDEQFF. In DNA, the CDR3 is TGTGCCAGTAGTCGTGGACTAGCGGGGGGAGATGAGCAGTTCTTC.

V is TRBV5-8 and J is TRBJ1-1, with D perhaps TRBD1 (5 bases). Trimming took off 1 base at V and 1 base at J, with 17 bases between the two ends. The CDR3 is made up of 17 amino acids. Germline V gives CDR1 SGHTS, CDR2 YDEGEE. This CDR3 is CASSLYVGGVPNTEAFF. The CDR3 bases are TGTGCCAGCAGCTTGTATGTGGGGGGAGTCCCGAACACTGAAGCTTTCTTT. The whole variable domain, remainder taken from reference TRBV5-8 and TRBJ1-1, is EAGVTQSPTHLIKTRGQQATLRCSPISGHTSVYWYQQALGLGLQFLLWYDEGEERNRGNFPPRFSGRQFPNYSSELNVNALELEDSALYLCASSLYVGGVPNTEAFFGQGTRLTVV.

V and J are TRBV5-1 and TRBJ1-5; D gene unclear. The CDR3 has 15 amino acids. Trimming pared 0 bases from V and 0 bases from J, leaving 7 bases between. The germline CDR1 and CDR2 sequences are SGHRS and YFSETQ. This chain's CDR3 is CASSLDSLSNQPQHF. CDR3 coding DNA: TGCGCCAGCAGCTTGGACAGCCTTAGCAATCAGCCCCAGCATTTT.

The chain carries TRBV7-9 and TRBJ2-7; weak D call: TRBD2 (5 bases). This CDR3 spans 14 amino acids. V lost 5 bases and J 2 bases, leaving 13 bases between the germline ends. Germline CDR1 reads SEHNR; CDR2 reads FQNEAQ (reference sequence). CDR3 bases: TGTGCCAGCAGCATCTCCGGGAACACCTACGAGCAGTACTTC. It yields the protein CASSISGNTYEQYF.

The genes are TRBV4-3 and TRBJ2-5, with TRBD2 as a possible D gene (5 bases). The CDR3 covers 14 residues. Trimming took off 4 bases at V and 7 bases at J, with 16 bases between the two ends. The germline V gene has CDR1 LGHNA and CDR2 YSLEER. The CDR3 sequence is CASSPGESRGTQYF. CDR3 nucleotides: TGCGCCAGCAGCCCCGGGGAGTCCCGAGGGACCCAGTACTTC.

The rearrangement joins TRBV15 to TRBJ2-7, with D possibly TRBD2 on 6 matching bases. The CDR3 contains 16 residues. Germline V CDR1 and CDR2: LNHNV, YYDKDF (reference sequence). The V and J ends lost 3 bases and 3 bases respectively, with 18 bases between them. The CDR3 DNA reads TGTGCCACCAGCAGGGGGAAGTCTAGCGAGCACTACGAGCAGTACTTC. Its protein is CATSRGKSSEHYEQYF.

A single count supports this clone. The chain uses TRBV7-2 and TRBJ2-1; no clear D gene. V dropped 5 bases and J dropped 2 bases, with 13 bases sitting between them. CDR3 size: 15 residues. Germline lookup yields CDR1 SGHTA and CDR2 FQGNSA. The CDR3 bases are TGTGCCAGCAGCGATACTATTGCCCCCTACAATGAGCAGTTCTTC. Amino acids: CASSDTIAPYNEQFF.

The chain carries TRBV27 and TRBJ1-4; 9 bases agree with TRBD1. Germline trimming cut 10 bases from V and 6 bases from J; bases unmatched to any gene: 9. Per the germline V gene, CDR1 is MNHEY and CDR2 is SMNVEV (reference sequence). There are 14 residues in the CDR3. CDR3 region: CANLSRDRDEKLFF. The CDR3 nucleotides are TGTGCCAACCTGAGCCGGGACAGGGATGAAAAACTGTTTTTT. The full variable domain, completed using reference TRBV27 and TRBJ1-4, is EAQVTQNPRYLITVTGKKLTVTCSQNMNHEYMSWYRQDPGLGLRQIYYSMNVEVTDKGDVPEGYKVSRKEKRNFPLILESPSPNQTSLYFCANLSRDRDEKLFFGSGTQLSVL.